The 5 T cell receptor beta chains listed next were all sequenced from one sample in a study of cytomegalovirus exposure and HLA in healthy donors (dated by TCRdb to 2016 to 2017). Library creation used the immunoSEQ multiplex PCR assay. For the multiplex PCR, a mixture combining 60 forward primers for TCR Vbeta segments and 13 reverse primers for TCR Jbeta segments was used. TCRdb mirrors the immuneACCESS table, restricted to in-frame sequences. Some clones are absent from its copies; in checked studies, under half trace to an unresolved V gene, and the reason for the others is unknown. Recorded for this sample are 95,000 to 100,000 clones; under 85% of them occurred a single time. The top ten clonotypes cover over 3.5% of the sample. Sequencing used PBMCs. These receptors originate from a man between 40 and 49 years old in good health and CMV-seronegative.

A single count supports this clone. The rearrangement links TRBV5-1 to TRBJ2-2, with 8 bases aligning to TRBD2. J lost 5 bases, V lost 4 bases, and 10 bases had no gene match. From germline, CDR1 is SGHRS and CDR2 YFSETQ. This CDR3 is 16 amino acids long. The CDR3 sequence: CASSPLLAGGTGELFF. The CDR3 DNA reads as TGCGCCAGCAGCCCTCTCCTAGCGGGTGGTACCGGGGAGCTGTTTTTT.

J is TRBJ1-3 and V is TRBV5-4; unclear D gene. Germline values: CDR1 SGHNT, CDR2 YYREEE (reference sequence). This CDR3 has 16 residues. V gave up 0 bases and J gave up 0 bases, with 10 bases separating them. CDR3 sequence: CASSLAATLSGNTIYF. The CDR3 DNA reads as TGTGCCAGCAGCTTGGCCGCGACACTCTCTGGAAACACCATATATTTT.

This clone was detected only a few times. The chain uses TRBV7-2 and TRBJ2-5; D is possibly TRBD2 (7 bases). The CDR3 sequence is 16 residues long. Per germline, CDR1 SGHTA and CDR2 FQGNSA. Trimming pared 0 bases from V and 5 bases from J, leaving 16 bases between. The CDR3 DNA is TGTGCCAGCAGCTTAGCAAGGGGGGGCGGAGGGGAGACCCAGTACTTC. Its translation: CASSLARGGGGETQYF. Using reference TRBV7-2 and TRBJ2-5 for the parts outside the CDR3, the full variable domain is GAGVSQSPSNKVTEKGKDVELRCDPISGHTALYWYRQSLGQGLEFLIYFQGNSAPDKSGLPSDRFSAERTGGSVSTLTIQRTQQEDSAVYLCASSLARGGGGETQYFGPGTRLLVL.

The chain uses TRBV2 and TRBJ1-2, with 8 positions matching TRBD1. The CDR3 loop spans 14 amino acids. The junction had 3 bases not matched to a gene; V was cut back by 6 bases and J by 0 bases. CDR1 SNHLY and CDR2 FYNNEI come from the germline V gene. CDR3 sequence (DNA): TGTGCCAGCAGCTCACAGGGGGCTAACTATGGCTACACCTTC. Translated: CASSSQGANYGYTF.

This clone has just one count. The chain links TRBV7-8 to TRBJ1-6; D not certain. The CDR3 is 15 residues long. V gave up 1 base and J gave up 14 bases, with 18 bases separating them. Germline CDR1 is SGHVS and CDR2 is FQNEAQ. The CDR3 is CASSLETAPGSTLHF. As DNA, the CDR3 is TGTGCCAGCAGCTTAGAGACGGCACCGGGATCGACCCTCCACTTT.